This T cell receptor (beta chain) was sequenced in a study of monozygotic twins with inflammatory bowel disease. Concerning this clonotype itself: Its cognate antigen is unknown.

The study subjected TCRalpha and TCRbeta cDNA to two nested PCRs of approximately 16 and 10 cycles. Reanalyzing the 5' RACE reads, TCRdb keeps one entry per CDR3 protein, without DNA. Its table records approximately 400,000 distinct CDR3 sequences. Germline V gene data show CDR1 as SEHNR and CDR2 as FQNEAQ (reference sequence). The CDR3 is 14 amino acids. General study points: Patient repertoires may have gained variability from differing immunosuppressive treatments.

Input material: blood. This chain connects TRBV7-9 to TRBJ2-5; the TCRdb D gene call, TRBD2, has no DNA to confirm it. The TCR originated in a human donor with ulcerative colitis or Crohn's disease, or a healthy co-twin of an affected twin (not recorded which). The CDR3 sequence is CASSSRLDGETQYF. The whole variable domain, remainder taken from reference TRBV7-9 and TRBJ2-5, is DTGVSQNPRHKITKRGQNVTFRCDPISEHNRLYWYRQTLGQGPEFLTYFQNEAQLEKSRLLSDRFSAERPKGSFSTLEIQRTEQGDSAMYLCASSSRLDGETQYFGPGTRLLVL.